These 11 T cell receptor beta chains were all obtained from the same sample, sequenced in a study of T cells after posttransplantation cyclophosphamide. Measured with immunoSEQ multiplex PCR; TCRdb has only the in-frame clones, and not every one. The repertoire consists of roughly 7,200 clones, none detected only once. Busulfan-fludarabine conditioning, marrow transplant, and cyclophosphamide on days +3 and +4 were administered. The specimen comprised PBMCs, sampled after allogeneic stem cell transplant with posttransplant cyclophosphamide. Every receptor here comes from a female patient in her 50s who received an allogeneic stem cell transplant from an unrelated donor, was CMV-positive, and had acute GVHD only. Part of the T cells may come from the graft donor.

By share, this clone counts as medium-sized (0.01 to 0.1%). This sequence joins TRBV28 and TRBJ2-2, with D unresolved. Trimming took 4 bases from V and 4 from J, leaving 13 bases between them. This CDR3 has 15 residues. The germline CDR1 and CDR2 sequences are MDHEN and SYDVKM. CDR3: CASSYRTEITGELFF. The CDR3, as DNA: TGTGCCAGCAGTTATCGTACTGAGATCACCGGGGAGCTGTTTTTT.

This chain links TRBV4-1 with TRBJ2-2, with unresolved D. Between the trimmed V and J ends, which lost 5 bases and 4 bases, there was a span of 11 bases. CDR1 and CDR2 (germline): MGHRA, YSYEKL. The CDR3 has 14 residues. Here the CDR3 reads CASSVAGFTGELFF. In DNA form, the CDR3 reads TGCGCCAGCAGCGTAGCCGGGTTCACCGGGGAGCTGTTTTTT.

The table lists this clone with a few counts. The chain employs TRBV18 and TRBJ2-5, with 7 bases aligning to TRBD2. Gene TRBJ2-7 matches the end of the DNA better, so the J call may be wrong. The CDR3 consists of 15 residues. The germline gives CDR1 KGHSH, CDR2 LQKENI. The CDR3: CASSPESGILNEQYF. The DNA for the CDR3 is TGTGCCAGCTCACCCGAAAGCGGGATCCTCAACGAGCAGTACTTC.

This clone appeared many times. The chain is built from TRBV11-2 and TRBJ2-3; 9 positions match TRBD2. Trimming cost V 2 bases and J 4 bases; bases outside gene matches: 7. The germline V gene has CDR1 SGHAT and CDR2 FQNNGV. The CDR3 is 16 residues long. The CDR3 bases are TGTGCCAGCAGCTTAAGGGCTAGCGGGACCTCAGATACGCAGTATTTT. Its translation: CASSLRASGTSDTQYF.

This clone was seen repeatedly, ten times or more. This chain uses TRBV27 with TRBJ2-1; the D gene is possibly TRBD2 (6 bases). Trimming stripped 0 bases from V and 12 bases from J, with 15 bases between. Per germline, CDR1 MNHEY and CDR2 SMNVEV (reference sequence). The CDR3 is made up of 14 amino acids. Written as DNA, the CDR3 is TGTGCCAGCAGTTTATCGAAACTAGCTGGGGGGCAGTTCTTC. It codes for CASSLSKLAGGQFF.

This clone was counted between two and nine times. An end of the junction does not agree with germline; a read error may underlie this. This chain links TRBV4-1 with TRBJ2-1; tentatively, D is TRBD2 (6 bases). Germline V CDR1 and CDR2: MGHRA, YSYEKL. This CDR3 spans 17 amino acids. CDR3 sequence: CASSQDRAGHPYNEQLF. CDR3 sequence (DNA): TGCGCCAGCAGCCAAGATAGAGCGGGCCATCCCTACAATGAGCAGCTCTTC.

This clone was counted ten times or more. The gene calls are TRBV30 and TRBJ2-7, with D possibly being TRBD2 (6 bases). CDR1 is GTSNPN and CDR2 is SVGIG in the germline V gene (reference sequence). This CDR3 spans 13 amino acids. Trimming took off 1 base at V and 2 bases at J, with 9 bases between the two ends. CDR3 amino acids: CAWSDGGAYEQYF. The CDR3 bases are TGTGCCTGGAGTGACGGGGGAGCCTACGAGCAGTACTTC. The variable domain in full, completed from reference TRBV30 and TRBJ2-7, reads SQTIHQWPATLVQPVGSPLSLECTVEGTSNPNLYWYRQAAGRGLQLLFYSVGIGQISSEVPQNLSASRPQDRQFILSSKKLLLSDSGFYLCAWSDGGAYEQYFGPGTRLTVT.

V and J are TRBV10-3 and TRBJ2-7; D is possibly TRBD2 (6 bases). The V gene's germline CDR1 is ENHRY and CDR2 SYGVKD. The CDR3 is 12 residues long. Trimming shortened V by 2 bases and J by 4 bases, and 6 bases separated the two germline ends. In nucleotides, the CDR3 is TGTGCCATCAGTGAGGGGAGGTACGAGCAGTACTTC. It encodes CAISEGRYEQYF.

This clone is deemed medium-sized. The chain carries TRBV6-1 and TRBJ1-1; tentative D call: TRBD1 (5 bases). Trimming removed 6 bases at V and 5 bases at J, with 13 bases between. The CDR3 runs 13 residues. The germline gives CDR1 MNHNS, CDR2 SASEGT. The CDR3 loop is CASSDPRETEAFF. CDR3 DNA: TGTGCCAGCAGCGACCCCAGGGAAACTGAAGCTTTCTTT.

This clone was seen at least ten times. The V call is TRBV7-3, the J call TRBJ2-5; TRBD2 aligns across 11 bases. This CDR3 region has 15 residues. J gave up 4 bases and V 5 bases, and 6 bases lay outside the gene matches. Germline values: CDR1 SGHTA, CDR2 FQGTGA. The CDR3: CASSELAGVSETQYF. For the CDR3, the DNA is TGTGCCAGCAGCGAACTAGCGGGAGTGTCAGAGACCCAGTACTTC.

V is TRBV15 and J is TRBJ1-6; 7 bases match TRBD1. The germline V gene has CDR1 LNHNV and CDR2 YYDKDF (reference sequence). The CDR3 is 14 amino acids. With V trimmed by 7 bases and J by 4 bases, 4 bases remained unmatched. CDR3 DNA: TGTGCCACCACCGGGACAGAATATAATTCACCCCTCCACTTT. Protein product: CATTGTEYNSPLHF.